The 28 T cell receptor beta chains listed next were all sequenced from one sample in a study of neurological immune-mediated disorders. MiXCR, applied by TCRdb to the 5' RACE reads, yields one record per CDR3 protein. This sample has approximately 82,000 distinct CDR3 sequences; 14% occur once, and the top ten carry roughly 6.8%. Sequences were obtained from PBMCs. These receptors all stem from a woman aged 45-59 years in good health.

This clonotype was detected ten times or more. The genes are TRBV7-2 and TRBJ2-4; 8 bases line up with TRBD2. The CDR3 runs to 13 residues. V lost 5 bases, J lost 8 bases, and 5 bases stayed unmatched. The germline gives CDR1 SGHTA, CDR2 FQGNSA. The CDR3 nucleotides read TGTGCCAGCAGCCAACGGGAGGGGGACATTCAGTACTTC. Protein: CASSQREGDIQYF.

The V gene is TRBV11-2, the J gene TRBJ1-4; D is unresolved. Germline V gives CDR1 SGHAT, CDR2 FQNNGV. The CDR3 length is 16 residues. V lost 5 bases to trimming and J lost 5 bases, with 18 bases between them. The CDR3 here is CASSQSGGFYNEKLFF. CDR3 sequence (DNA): TGTGCCAGCAGCCAGAGCGGTGGCTTTTACAATGAAAAACTGTTTTTT.

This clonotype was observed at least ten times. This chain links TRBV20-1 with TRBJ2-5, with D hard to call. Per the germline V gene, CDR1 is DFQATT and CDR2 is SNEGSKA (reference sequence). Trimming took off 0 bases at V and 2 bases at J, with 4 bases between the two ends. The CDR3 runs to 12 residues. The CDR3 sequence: CSAREGQETQYF. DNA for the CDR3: TGCAGTGCTAGAGAGGGGCAAGAGACCCAGTACTTC.

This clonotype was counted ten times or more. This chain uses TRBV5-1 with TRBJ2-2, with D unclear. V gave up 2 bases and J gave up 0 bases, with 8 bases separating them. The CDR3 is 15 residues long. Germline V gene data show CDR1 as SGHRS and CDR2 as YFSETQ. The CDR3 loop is CASSLTQTNTGELFF. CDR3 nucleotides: TGCGCCAGCAGCTTAACGCAAACGAACACCGGGGAGCTGTTTTTT.

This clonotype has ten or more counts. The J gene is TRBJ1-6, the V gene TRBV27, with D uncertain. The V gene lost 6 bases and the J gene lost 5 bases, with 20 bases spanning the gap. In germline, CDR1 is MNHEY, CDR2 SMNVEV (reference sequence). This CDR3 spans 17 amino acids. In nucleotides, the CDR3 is TGTGCCAGCAGGGGCACCGTTCTAGGTTTCGATAATTCACCCCTCCACTTT. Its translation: CASRGTVLGFDNSPLHF.

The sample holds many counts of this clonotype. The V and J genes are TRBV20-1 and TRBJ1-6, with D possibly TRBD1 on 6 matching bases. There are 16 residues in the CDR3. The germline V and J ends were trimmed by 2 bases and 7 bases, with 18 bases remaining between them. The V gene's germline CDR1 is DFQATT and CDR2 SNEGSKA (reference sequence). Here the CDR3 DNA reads TGCAGTGCTAGACCCTTTACAGGGCTCGTCAATTCACCCCTCCACTTT. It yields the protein CSARPFTGLVNSPLHF.

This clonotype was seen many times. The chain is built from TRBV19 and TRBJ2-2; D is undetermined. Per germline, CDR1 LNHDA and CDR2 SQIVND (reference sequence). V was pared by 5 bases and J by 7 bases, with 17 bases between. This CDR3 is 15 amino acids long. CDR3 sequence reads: CASSDPRNFGGELFF. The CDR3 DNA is TGTGCCAGTAGTGACCCCCGGAACTTCGGCGGGGAGCTGTTTTTT.

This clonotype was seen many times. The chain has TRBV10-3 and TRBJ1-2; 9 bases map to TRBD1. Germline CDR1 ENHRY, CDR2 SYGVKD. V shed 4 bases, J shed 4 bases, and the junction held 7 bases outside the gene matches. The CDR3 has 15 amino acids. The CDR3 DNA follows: TGTGCCATCAGTGCACCGGGACAGGGAACCTATGGCTACACCTTC. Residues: CAISAPGQGTYGYTF.

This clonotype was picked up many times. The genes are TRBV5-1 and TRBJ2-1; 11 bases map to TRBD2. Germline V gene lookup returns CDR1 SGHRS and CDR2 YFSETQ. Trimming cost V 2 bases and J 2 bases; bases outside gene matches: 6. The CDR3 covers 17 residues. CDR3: CASSLTLAGGPYNEQFF. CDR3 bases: TGCGCCAGCAGCTTAACCCTAGCGGGAGGTCCCTACAATGAGCAGTTCTTC.

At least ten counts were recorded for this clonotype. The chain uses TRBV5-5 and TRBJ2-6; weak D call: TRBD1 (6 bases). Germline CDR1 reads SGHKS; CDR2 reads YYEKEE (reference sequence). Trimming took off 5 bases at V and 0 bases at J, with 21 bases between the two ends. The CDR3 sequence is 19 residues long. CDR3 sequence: CASSRTGQRGTSGANVLTF. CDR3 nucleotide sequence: TGTGCCAGCAGTAGGACTGGACAGAGAGGAACCTCTGGGGCCAACGTCCTGACTTTC. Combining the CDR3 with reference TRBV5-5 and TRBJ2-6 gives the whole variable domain DAGVTQSPTHLIKTRGQQVTLRCSPISGHKSVSWYQQVLGQGPQFIFQYYEKEERGRGNFPDRFSARQFPNYSSELNVNALLLGDSALYLCASSRTGQRGTSGANVLTFGAGSRLTVL.

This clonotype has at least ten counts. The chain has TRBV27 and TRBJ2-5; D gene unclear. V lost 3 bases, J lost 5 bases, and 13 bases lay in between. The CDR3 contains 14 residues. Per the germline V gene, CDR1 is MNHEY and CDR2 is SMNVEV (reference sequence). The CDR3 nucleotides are TGTGCCAGCAGTTTTTGGGCCTCACGGGAGACCCAGTACTTC. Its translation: CASSFWASRETQYF.

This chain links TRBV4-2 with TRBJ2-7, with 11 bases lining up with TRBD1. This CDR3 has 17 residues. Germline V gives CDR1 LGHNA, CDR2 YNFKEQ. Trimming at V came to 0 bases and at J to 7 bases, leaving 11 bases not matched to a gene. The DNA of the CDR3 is TGTGCCAGCAGCCAAGATATCGCCGGGACAGGGGGAGGTGAGCAGTACTTC. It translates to CASSQDIAGTGGGEQYF.

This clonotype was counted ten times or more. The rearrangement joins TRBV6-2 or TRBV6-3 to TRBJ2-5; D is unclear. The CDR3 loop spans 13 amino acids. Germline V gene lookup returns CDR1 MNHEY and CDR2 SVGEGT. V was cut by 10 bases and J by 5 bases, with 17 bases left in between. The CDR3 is CATRTLGEETQYF. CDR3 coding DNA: TGTGCCACCAGGACCCTCGGAGAGGAGACCCAGTACTTC.

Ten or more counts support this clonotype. The CDR3 nucleotides are TGCGCCAGCAGGGTGACCGGGACTAGTCTTGAGAGGGAGACCCAGTACTTC. It translates to CASRVTGTSLERETQYF. The chain recombines TRBV5-1 with TRBJ2-5, with 8 bases identical to TRBD2. The germline V gene encodes CDR1 SGHRS and CDR2 YFSETQ. After removal of 5 bases from V and 5 bases from J, the junction contained 17 bases not matched to a gene. The CDR3 length is 17 residues.

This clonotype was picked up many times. The CDR3 region has the DNA TGTGCCATCAGTGGAACTAGTAGGAACCAAGAGACCCAGTACTTC. Translated: CAISGTSRNQETQYF. This chain links TRBV10-3 with TRBJ2-5; D is possibly TRBD2 (5 bases). The V gene's germline CDR1 is ENHRY and CDR2 SYGVKD. V was pared by 4 bases and J by 0 bases, with 12 bases between. The CDR3 length is 15 residues.

DNA for the CDR3: TGTGCCAGCAGCTTAAACGGAGGACAGGGGAATGAAAAACTGTTTTTT. Translation gives CASSLNGGQGNEKLFF. The rearrangement links TRBV7-3 to TRBJ1-4, with TRBD1 matching 9 bases. Germline V CDR1 and CDR2: SGHTA, FQGTGA. This CDR3 contains 16 residues. V was pared by 1 base and J by 5 bases, with 5 bases of the junction left unmatched. Together with reference TRBV7-3 and TRBJ1-4, the CDR3 gives the full variable domain: GAGVSQTPSNKVTEKGKYVELRCDPISGHTALYWYRQSLGQGPEFLIYFQGTGAADDSGLPNDRFFAVRPEGSVSTLKIQRTERGDSAVYLCASSLNGGQGNEKLFFGSGTQLSVL.

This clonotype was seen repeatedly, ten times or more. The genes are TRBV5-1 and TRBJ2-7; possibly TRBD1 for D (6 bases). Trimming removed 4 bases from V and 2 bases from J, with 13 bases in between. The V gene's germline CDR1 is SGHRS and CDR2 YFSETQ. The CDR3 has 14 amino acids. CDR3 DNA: TGCGCCAGCAGCGATGACAGGTTCCCCTACGAGCAGTACTTC. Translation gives CASSDDRFPYEQYF.

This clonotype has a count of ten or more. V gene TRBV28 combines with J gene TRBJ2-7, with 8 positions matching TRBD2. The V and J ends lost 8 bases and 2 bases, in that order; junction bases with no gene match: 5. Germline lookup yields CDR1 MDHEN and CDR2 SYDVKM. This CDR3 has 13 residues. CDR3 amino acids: CASASGGPYEQYF. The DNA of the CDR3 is TGTGCCAGCGCAAGCGGGGGACCCTACGAGCAGTACTTC.

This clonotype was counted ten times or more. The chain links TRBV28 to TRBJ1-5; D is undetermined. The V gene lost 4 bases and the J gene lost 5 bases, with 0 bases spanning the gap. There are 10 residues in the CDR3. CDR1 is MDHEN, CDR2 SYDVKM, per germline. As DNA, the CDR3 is TGTGCCAGCAGTTATCAGCCCCAGCATTTT. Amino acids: CASSYQPQHF.

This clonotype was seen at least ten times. CDR3 DNA sequence: TGCAGCGTTGGGGCAGGGCCACCCTACGAGCAGTACTTC. Translating gives CSVGAGPPYEQYF. The V call is TRBV29-1, the J call TRBJ2-7; weak D call: TRBD1 (5 bases). This CDR3 is built from 13 residues. V lost 4 bases and J 2 bases, leaving 12 bases between the germline ends. Germline-derived CDR1 and CDR2 are SQVTM and ANQGSEA.

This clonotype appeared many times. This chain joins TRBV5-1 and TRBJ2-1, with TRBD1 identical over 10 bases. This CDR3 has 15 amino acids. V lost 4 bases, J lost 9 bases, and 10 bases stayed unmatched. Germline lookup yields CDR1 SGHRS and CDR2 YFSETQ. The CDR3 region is CASSQGQGLIGEQFF. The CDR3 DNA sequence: TGCGCCAGCAGCCAGGGACAGGGGCTTATCGGTGAGCAGTTCTTC.

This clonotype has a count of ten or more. This CDR3 is CSAPLGRARYEQYF. In nucleotides, the CDR3 is TGCAGTGCCCCCCTTGGCCGGGCTCGGTACGAGCAGTACTTC. The chain is built from TRBV20-1 and TRBJ2-7; unclear D gene. Trimming took off 6 bases at V and 4 bases at J, with 19 bases between the two ends. Germline V gene data show CDR1 as DFQATT and CDR2 as SNEGSKA (reference sequence). There are 14 residues in the CDR3.

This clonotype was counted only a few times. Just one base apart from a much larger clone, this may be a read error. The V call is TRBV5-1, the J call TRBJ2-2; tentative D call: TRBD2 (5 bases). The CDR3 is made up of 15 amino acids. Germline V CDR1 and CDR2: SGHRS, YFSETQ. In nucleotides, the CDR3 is TGCGCCAGCAGCTTGGTGGCGGGCAGCACCCGGGAGCTGTTTTTT. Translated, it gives CASSLVAGSTRELFF. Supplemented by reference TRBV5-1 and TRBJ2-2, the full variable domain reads KAGVTQTPRYLIKTRGQQVTLSCSPISGHRSVSWYQQTPGQGLQFLFEYFSETQRNKGNFPGRFSGRQFSNSRSEMNVSTLELGDSALYLCASSLVAGSTRELFFGEGSRLTVL.

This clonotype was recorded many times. The CDR3, as DNA: TGTGCCAGCAGCCGACTAGCGGGGGCAGATACGCAGTATTTT. Translated: CASSRLAGADTQYF. The rearrangement links TRBV12-3 or TRBV12-4 to TRBJ2-3; 12 nucleotides agree with TRBD2. The junction had 2 bases not matched to a gene; V was cut back by 6 bases and J by 4 bases. The CDR3 totals 14 residues.

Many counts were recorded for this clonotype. CDR3 residues: CSAREWRGVTDTQYF. The CDR3 DNA is TGCAGTGCTAGAGAATGGCGGGGGGTCACAGATACGCAGTATTTT. The J gene is TRBJ2-3, the V gene TRBV20-1; 8 nucleotides agree with TRBD2. Germline V gene sequence: CDR1 DFQATT, CDR2 SNEGSKA (reference sequence). CDR3 length: 15 residues. Trimming at V came to 0 bases and at J to 2 bases, leaving 4 bases not matched to a gene.

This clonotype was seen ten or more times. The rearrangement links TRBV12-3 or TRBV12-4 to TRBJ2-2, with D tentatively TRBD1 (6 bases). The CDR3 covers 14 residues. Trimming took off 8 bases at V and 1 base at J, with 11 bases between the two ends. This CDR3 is CASRQDLNTGELFF. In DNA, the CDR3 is TGTGCCAGCCGACAGGATTTGAACACCGGGGAGCTGTTTTTT.

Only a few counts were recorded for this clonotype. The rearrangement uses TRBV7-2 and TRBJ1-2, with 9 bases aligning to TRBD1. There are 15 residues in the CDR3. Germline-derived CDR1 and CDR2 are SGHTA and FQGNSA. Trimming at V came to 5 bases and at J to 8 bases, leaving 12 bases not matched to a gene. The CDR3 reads CASSPLPTGGEGYTF. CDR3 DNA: TGTGCCAGCAGCCCTTTACCAACAGGGGGCGAGGGCTACACCTTC.

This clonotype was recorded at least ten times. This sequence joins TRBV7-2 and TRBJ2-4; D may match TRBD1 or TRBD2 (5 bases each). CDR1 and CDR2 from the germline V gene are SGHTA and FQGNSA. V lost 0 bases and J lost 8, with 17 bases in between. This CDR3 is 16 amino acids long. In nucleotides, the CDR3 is TGTGCCAGCAGCTTAGCCGGGGCCAAGGTGAATGACATTCAGTACTTC. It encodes CASSLAGAKVNDIQYF.